A selection of T cell receptor beta chains follows, all from one sample in a study of blood T cell repertoires in COVID-19. Assay: immunoSEQ multiplex PCR; the TCRdb copy retains only in-frame clones and omits some. The sample records 150,000 to 200,000 clones, roughly 80% being singletons. Specimen: peripheral blood. The source of these receptors is a man between 60 and 75 years old with acute or convalescent COVID-19. Both conserved end residues are part of each CDR3. The D gene is left open where the match is weak. Size values are once, few and many counts, or a class for expanded clones, and some rows have none.

size	V	J	D	DNA	CDR3
.	TRBV24-1	TRBJ2-7	TRBD2	TGTGCCACCAGTGATAGCGGGAGGGGGGGCGAGCAGTACTTC	CATSDSGRGGEQYF
.	TRBV7-8	TRBJ1-3	TRBD1	TGTGCCAGCAGCTTAGAGACAGGGACGGGAAACACCATATATTTT	CASSLETGTGNTIYF
.	TRBV19	TRBJ1-4	TRBD1	TGTGCCAGTAGTAACAGGGGGCGAGCTAATGAAAAACTGTTTTTT	CASSNRGRANEKLFF
.	TRBV4-2	TRBJ2-7	TRBD1	TGTGCCAGCAGCCAAGGGACAGGGTTAACCTACGAGCAGTACTTC	CASSQGTGLTYEQYF
once	TRBV13	TRBJ2-7	.	TGTGCCAGCAGCTTAGTTAGCGAAAGCTACGAGCAGTACTTC	CASSLVSESYEQYF
.	TRBV9	TRBJ1-6	TRBD1	TGTGCCAGCAGCGGTCCGACAGGGGGAAATTCACCCCTCCACTTT	CASSGPTGGNSPLHF
.	TRBV19	TRBJ2-7	.	TGTGCCAGCGCGGGGGCCCCCTCCTACGAGCAGTACTTC	CASAGAPSYEQYF
few	TRBV9	TRBJ2-3	.	TGTGCCAGCAGCGTATTCCAGGGGTCCACAGATACGCAGTATTTT	CASSVFQGSTDTQYF
.	TRBV6-4	TRBJ2-1	TRBD2	TGTGCCAGCAGTGACTCTGAGGGACTAGCGGGAGGGTCCTACAATGAGCAGTTCTTC	CASSDSEGLAGGSYNEQFF
.	TRBV16	TRBJ2-7	.	TGTGCCAGCAGCCAATTGAGTGGGACAAGAGCCTACGAGCAGTACTTC	CASSQLSGTRAYEQYF
.	TRBV12-3/TRBV12-4	TRBJ2-1	.	TGTGCCAGCAGTCCCTCGACTAGTAATGAGCAGTTCTTC	CASSPSTSNEQFF
.	TRBV11-2	TRBJ2-1	.	TGTGCCAGCAGCCCATCAGGGGCTCAACGGCAGTTCTTC	CASSPSGAQRQFF
.	TRBV4-2	TRBJ1-6	.	TGTGCCAGCAGCCAGGCTCTGGGGGGAAGCTCACCCCTCCACTTT	CASSQALGGSSPLHF
.	TRBV3-1/TRBV3-2	TRBJ2-2	TRBD2	TGTGCCAGCAGCCAATCATTTTCCGTGACTAGCGGGAGCAGGGAGCTGTTTTTT	CASSQSFSVTSGSRELFF
.	TRBV29-1	TRBJ2-3	.	TGCAGCGTTGACGCAGGGCCTGGCACAGATACGCAGTATTTT	CSVDAGPGTDTQYF
.	TRBV30	TRBJ2-4	.	TGTGCCTGGAGGACAAGACAGCCTGAAGCCAAAAACATTCAGTACTTC	CAWRTRQPEAKNIQYF
.	TRBV25-1	TRBJ1-3	.	TGTGCCAGCAGTGGGCGGGTCTCTGGAAACACCATATATTTT	CASSGRVSGNTIYF
.	TRBV2	TRBJ1-5	.	TGTGCCAGCAGTGAATCGAGGGCCACGGGGCAGCCCCAGCATTTT	CASSESRATGQPQHF
.	TRBV6-2/TRBV6-3	TRBJ1-1	.	TGTGCCAGCAGTTCTGGGCAGGGAAGCACCGAAGCTTTCTTT	CASSSGQGSTEAFF
.	TRBV2	TRBJ2-4	TRBD2	TGTGCCAGCAGCACACGGGGGGGCGGGTTTCAGTACTTC	CASSTRGGGFQYF
.	TRBV3-1/TRBV3-2	TRBJ2-2	TRBD1	TGTGCCAGCAGCCACGCGGGGACAGGGAGCACCGGGGAGCTGTTTTTT	CASSHAGTGSTGELFF
.	TRBV11-3	TRBJ2-2	.	TGTGCCAGCAGCAGCTACTCCGGGGAGCTGTTTTTT	CASSSYSGELFF
medium-sized	TRBV12-5	TRBJ1-1	.	TGTGCTAGTGGTTTAAAGGATTGGGCTACGGCTTTCTTT	CASGLKDWATAFF
.	TRBV11-3	TRBJ1-1	.	TGTGCCAGCAGTTTACAGGATCCGGCCTCGAACACTGAAGCTTTCTTT	CASSLQDPASNTEAFF
once	TRBV18	TRBJ1-1	.	TGTGCCAGCTCACCGCGGGGGGTGGGCACTGAAGCTTTCTTT	CASSPRGVGTEAFF
.	TRBV9	TRBJ1-1	TRBD1	TGTGCCAGCAGCGTAGATTCAGGGGGCGGGGGCACTGAAGCTTTCTTT	CASSVDSGGGGTEAFF
.	TRBV5-6	TRBJ2-5	TRBD1	TGTGCCAGCAGCCACAGGGGCCACCAAGAGACCCAGTACTTC	CASSHRGHQETQYF
.	TRBV5-6	TRBJ2-1	TRBD2	TGTGCCAGCAGCTTTCAATTTCCGGGACTAGCGGAAAACAATGAGCAGTTCTTC	CASSFQFPGLAENNEQFF
few	TRBV20-1	TRBJ1-3	.	TGCAGTGCTAGTCAGGGCTCTGGAAACACCATATATTTT	CSASQGSGNTIYF
.	TRBV7-3	TRBJ2-3	TRBD1	TGTGCCAGCAGCAAGACAGGGAGCACAGATACGCAGTATTTT	CASSKTGSTDTQYF
.	TRBV30	TRBJ2-7	TRBD2	TGTGCCTGGACAAGGACTAGCGGGTTTGCCTACGAGCAGTACTTC	CAWTRTSGFAYEQYF
few	TRBV6-6	TRBJ1-1	.	TGTGCCAGCAGTATAGAGACAGTCTCAGAAGCTTTCTTT	CASSIETVSEAFF
.	TRBV6-4	TRBJ1-6	TRBD1	TGTGCCAGCAGTGCCGGGACAGGGTATTCACCCCTCCACTTT	CASSAGTGYSPLHF
few	TRBV30	TRBJ1-5	.	TGTGCCTGGAGCCGGGACTTAAATCAGCCCCAGCATTTT	CAWSRDLNQPQHF
.	TRBV7-9	TRBJ1-2	.	TGTGCCAGCAGCTTACAGGGCTATGGCTACACCTTC	CASSLQGYGYTF
few	TRBV5-1	TRBJ1-1	TRBD1	TGCGCCAGCAGCCCAAGGGACAGTTCGAACACTGAAGCTTTCTTT	CASSPRDSSNTEAFF
.	TRBV5-6	TRBJ1-4	TRBD1	TGTGCCAGCAGCTTGGTTAGACAGGGGAAAACAACTAATGAAAAACTGTTTTTT	CASSLVRQGKTTNEKLFF
.	TRBV10-3	TRBJ1-2	.	TGTGCCATCAGTGGGCACAGGACTAACTATGGCTACACCTTC	CAISGHRTNYGYTF
.	TRBV5-1	TRBJ2-3	.	TGCGCCAGCAGCTTGACATTCCTCCGAACTGAGGTAGATACGCAGTATTTT	CASSLTFLRTEVDTQYF
.	TRBV7-9	TRBJ2-7	TRBD1	TGTGCCAGCAGCTTAGGGACAGGGAGCTACGAGCAGTACTTC	CASSLGTGSYEQYF
.	TRBV1	TRBJ2-6	.	TGCACCAGCAGCCAAGAGGGACAGGGTGGCCATTGCCCCGTCTCTGGGGCCAACGTCCTGACTTTC	CTSSQEGQGGHCPVSGANVLTF
.	TRBV20-1	TRBJ2-1	.	TGCAGTGCTAGTCCCTACGGCGCGGACAATGAGCAGTTCTTC	CSASPYGADNEQFF
few	TRBV10-3	TRBJ1-6	.	TGTGCCATCAAGGCACAGGTTGATTCACCCCTCCACTTT	CAIKAQVDSPLHF
few	TRBV2	TRBJ1-2	TRBD1	TGTGCCAGCAGTTTAAGACAGGGGGCCGGTGGCTACACCTTC	CASSLRQGAGGYTF
.	TRBV3-1/TRBV3-2	TRBJ1-6	TRBD1	TGTGCCAGCAGCCAAGATAAGGACAGGGGATATTCACCCCTCCACTTT	CASSQDKDRGYSPLHF
.	TRBV27	TRBJ1-4	.	TGTGCCAGCAAAGAGTTCATGCCAGGGGCTGAAAAACTGTTTTTT	CASKEFMPGAEKLFF
.	TRBV19	TRBJ2-7	.	TGTGCCAGTAGCACCAGGGAACCGGCCTACGAGCAGTACTTC	CASSTREPAYEQYF
.	TRBV5-1	TRBJ2-2	TRBD1	TGCGCCAGCAGCTTAGGACAGGGAGGGGAGCTGTTTTTT	CASSLGQGGELFF
.	TRBV27	TRBJ1-2	TRBD1	TGTGCCAGCAGGCCCTGGACAGGGGATCGCGGCTACACCTTC	CASRPWTGDRGYTF
.	TRBV30	TRBJ2-7	.	TGTGCCTGGAGTGAGGAGACTAGACGTGAAGGCGAGCAGTACTTC	CAWSEETRREGEQYF
.	TRBV5-4	TRBJ1-2	.	TGTGCCAGCAGCTTGAGCGGGGCTGGTGGCTACACCTTC	CASSLSGAGGYTF
.	TRBV2	TRBJ1-3	TRBD1	TGTGCCAGCAGAGTACAGGGGGTTAAAGGAAACACCATATATTTT	CASRVQGVKGNTIYF